This TCR beta chain was captured in a study of cytomegalovirus exposure and HLA in healthy donors. 13 Jbeta primers and 60 Vbeta primers were used for the PCR. TCRdb's copy holds only in-frame clones and misses some; the assay was immunoSEQ multiplex PCR. Its clone listing holds tens of thousands of clones. This CDR3 is built from 12 residues. Trimming took off 0 bases at V and 8 bases at J, with 7 bases between the two ends. Germline V CDR1 and CDR2: MDHEN, SYDVKM. The chain has TRBV28 and TRBJ1-2; no clear D. The TCR originated in a woman aged 25 to 39 in good health and CMV-seronegative. The sample consisted of PBMCs. CDR3 amino acids: CASSLWPQGYTF. Here the CDR3 DNA reads TGTGCCAGCAGTTTATGGCCCCAGGGCTACACCTTC.